This TCR beta chain originates from a study of T cells after posttransplantation cyclophosphamide. Study results and limitations: Recipient CMV seropositivity and CMV reactivation strongly tracked TRB clonality. Donor-recipient repertoire similarity was low at 1-2 months, rising over year one.

Only in-frame clones appear in the TCRdb table, and some are missing; sequencing was by immunoSEQ multiplex PCR. In the table there are some 20,000 clones, 95% to 99% of which are singletons. About this clone itself: Its matching antigen is unknown.

V lost 6 bases to trimming and J lost 7 bases, with 13 bases between them. Germline-derived CDR1 and CDR2 are SNHLY and FYNNEI. The length of the CDR3 is 13 residues. Cells defined as naive were viable CD3+CD4+ or CD3+CD8+ and CCR7+CD45RA+CD45RO-CD95-CD27+CD28+. The rearrangement links TRBV2 to TRBJ2-1; a possible D gene is TRBD1 (6 bases). Sequencing input: naive CD4+ T cells sorted from PBMCs. This sequence originates from a man aged 40-50 years in good health, CMV-negative, and a related stem cell transplant donor. CDR3 loop: CASRGRGGNEQFF. The CDR3 DNA reads as TGTGCCAGCAGAGGCAGGGGTGGGAATGAGCAGTTCTTC.